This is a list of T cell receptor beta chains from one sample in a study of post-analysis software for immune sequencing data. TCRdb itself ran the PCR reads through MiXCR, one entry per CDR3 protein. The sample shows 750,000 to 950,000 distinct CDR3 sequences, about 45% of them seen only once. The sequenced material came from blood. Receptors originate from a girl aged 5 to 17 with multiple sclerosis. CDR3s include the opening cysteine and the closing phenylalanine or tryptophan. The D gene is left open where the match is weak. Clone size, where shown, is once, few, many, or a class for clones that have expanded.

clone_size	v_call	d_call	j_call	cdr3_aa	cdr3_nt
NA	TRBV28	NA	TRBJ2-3	CASSLLEDTQYF	TGTGCCAGCAGTTTATTAGAAGATACGCAGTATTTT
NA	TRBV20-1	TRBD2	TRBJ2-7	CSAITGTSVPYEQYF	TGCAGTGCTATTACCGGGACTAGCGTACCCTACGAGCAGTACTTC
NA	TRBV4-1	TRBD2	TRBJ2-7	CASSQEYLGLGEQYF	TGCGCCAGCAGCCAAGAATATTTGGGACTAGGGGAGCAGTACTTC
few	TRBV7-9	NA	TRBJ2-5	CASSRDEAETQYF	TGTGCCAGCAGCCGGGACGAAGCGGAGACCCAGTACTTC
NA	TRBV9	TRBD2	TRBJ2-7	CASSVGGSRDEQYF	TGTGCCAGCAGCGTAGGCGGGAGCCGTGACGAGCAGTACTTC
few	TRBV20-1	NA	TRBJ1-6	CSARDPGGPSPLHF	TGCAGTGCTAGAGATCCGGGAGGACCGTCTCCCCTCCACTTT
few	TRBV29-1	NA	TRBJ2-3	CSVMTGSGDTQYF	TGCAGCGTGATGACTGGATCGGGAGATACGCAGTATTTT
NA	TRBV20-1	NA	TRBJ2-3	CSASSGQWGTDTQYF	TGCAGTGCTAGCTCCGGTCAGTGGGGCACAGATACGCAGTATTTT
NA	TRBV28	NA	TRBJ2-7	CASTNLRGPYERYF	TGTGCCAGCACCAATTTACGGGGCCCCTACGAGCGGTACTTC
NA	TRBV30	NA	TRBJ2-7	CAWSVPTSYEQYF	TGTGCCTGGAGTGTCCCGACTAGCTACGAGCAGTACTTC
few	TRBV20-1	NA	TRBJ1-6	CSARGLESPLHF	TGCAGTGCTAGAGGGTTGGAGTCCCCCCTCCACTTT
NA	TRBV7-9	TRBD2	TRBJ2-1	CASSYSGRVLNEQFF	TGTGCCAGCAGCTATAGCGGGAGGGTTTTGAATGAGCAGTTCTTC
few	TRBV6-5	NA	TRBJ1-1	CASYDTRAEAFF	TGTGCCAGCTACGACACGCGGGCTGAAGCTTTCTTT
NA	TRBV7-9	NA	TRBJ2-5	CASSSGWSLFQETQYF	TGTGCCAGCAGCTCCGGGTGGAGCCTGTTCCAGGAGACCCAGTACTTC
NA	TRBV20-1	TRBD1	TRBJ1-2	CSAPTGTGGYGYTF	TGCAGTGCACCTACCGGGACAGGGGGCTATGGCTACACCTTC
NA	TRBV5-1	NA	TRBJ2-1	CVSSPRFGEQFF	TGCGTCAGCAGCCCTCGCTTCGGTGAGCAGTTCTTC
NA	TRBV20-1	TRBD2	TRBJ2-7	CSARDPSGHCEQYF	TGCAGTGCTAGAGATCCTAGCGGCCACTGCGAGCAGTACTTC
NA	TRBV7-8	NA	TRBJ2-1	CASSLVTSSEQFF	TGTGCCAGCAGCTTAGTTACTAGCTCAGAGCAGTTCTTC
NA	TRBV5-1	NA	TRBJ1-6	CASSLDWNSPLHF	TGCGCCAGCAGCTTGGATTGGAATTCACCCCTCCACTTT
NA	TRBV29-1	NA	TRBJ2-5	CSGSEVGGETQYF	TGCAGCGGATCCGAGGTGGGAGGAGAGACCCAGTACTTC
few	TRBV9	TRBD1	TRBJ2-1	CASSVVGTGVNEQFF	TGTGCCAGCAGCGTAGTCGGGACAGGGGTCAATGAGCAGTTCTTC
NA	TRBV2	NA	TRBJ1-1	CASSAGQDISWADFPSGAFF	TGTGCCAGCAGTGCGGGACAAGATATAAGTTGGGCGGATTTTCCGTCGGGGGCTTTCTTT
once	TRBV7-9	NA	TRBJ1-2	CASSSLAESRYGYTF	TGTGCCAGCAGCTCCCTCGCTGAGTCCCGCTATGGCTACACCTTC
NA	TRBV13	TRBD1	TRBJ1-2	CASSLGQGAFQNYGYTF	TGTGCCAGCAGCCTAGGACAGGGGGCTTTCCAGAACTATGGCTACACCTTC
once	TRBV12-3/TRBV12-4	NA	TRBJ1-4	CASSNLQGGKLFF	TGTGCCAGCAGTAACTTACAGGGCGGAAAACTGTTTTTT
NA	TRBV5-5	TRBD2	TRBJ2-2	CASTPLAGGPSDGELFF	TGTGCCAGCACCCCACTAGCGGGAGGGCCGTCGGACGGGGAGCTGTTTTTT
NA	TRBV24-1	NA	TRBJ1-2	CATSDDQGNYGYTF	TGTGCCACCAGTGATGACCAGGGGAACTATGGCTACACCTTC
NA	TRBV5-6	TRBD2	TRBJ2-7	CANSSGSGNEQYF	TGTGCCAACAGCTCGGGTAGCGGGAACGAGCAGTACTTC
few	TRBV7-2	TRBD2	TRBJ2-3	CASSSRTGRGEDTQYF	TGTGCCAGCAGCTCAAGAACGGGGAGGGGAGAAGATACGCAGTATTTT
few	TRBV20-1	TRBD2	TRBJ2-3	CSASGTSGFSDTQYF	TGCAGTGCCAGCGGGACTAGCGGGTTTTCAGATACGCAGTATTTT
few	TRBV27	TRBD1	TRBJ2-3	CASSLWGQGSASGSTDTQYF	TGTGCCAGCAGTTTATGGGGACAGGGGTCCGCTAGCGGGAGCACAGATACGCAGTATTTT
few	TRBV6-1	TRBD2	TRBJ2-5	CASSVPSGREETQYF	TGTGCCAGCAGTGTCCCTAGCGGGAGAGAAGAGACCCAGTACTTC
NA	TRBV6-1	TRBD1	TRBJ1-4	CASSSDRAGATNEKLFF	TGTGCCAGCAGCTCAGACAGGGCAGGAGCAACTAATGAAAAACTGTTTTTT
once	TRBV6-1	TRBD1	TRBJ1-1	CTSSETLQGSAFF	TGTACCAGCAGTGAAACTCTACAGGGGTCGGCTTTCTTT
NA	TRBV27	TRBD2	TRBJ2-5	CASSSGLAGGPSIETQYF	TGTGCCAGCAGTTCCGGACTAGCGGGAGGACCCTCAATAGAGACCCAGTACTTC
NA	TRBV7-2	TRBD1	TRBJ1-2	CASSLDGQGPGYTF	TGTGCCAGCAGCTTAGACGGACAGGGCCCTGGCTACACCTTC
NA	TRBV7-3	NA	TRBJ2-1	CASSPTAGQTPNEQFF	TGTGCCAGCAGCCCTACTGCGGGGCAAACCCCCAATGAGCAGTTCTTC
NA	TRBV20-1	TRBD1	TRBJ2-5	CSAIGQATSKGQYF	TGCAGTGCTATAGGACAGGCCACAAGTAAAGGCCAGTACTTC
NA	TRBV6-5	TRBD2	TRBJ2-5	CASSYTSGTHIQTQYF	TGTGCCAGCAGTTACACTAGCGGGACCCATATCCAGACCCAGTACTTC
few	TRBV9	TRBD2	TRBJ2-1	CASSVGGSGTLRANEQFF	TGTGCCAGCAGCGTAGGGGGTAGCGGGACACTCCGTGCCAATGAGCAGTTCTTC
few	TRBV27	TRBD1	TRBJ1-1	CASSFGTGVTEAFF	TGTGCCAGCAGTTTCGGGACAGGGGTCACTGAAGCTTTCTTT
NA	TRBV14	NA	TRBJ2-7	CASSQFRGGYEQYF	TGTGCCAGCAGCCAATTCCGGGGAGGCTACGAGCAGTACTTC
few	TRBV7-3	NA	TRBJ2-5	CASSRDRKETQYF	TGTGCCAGCAGCCGCGACAGAAAAGAGACCCAGTACTTC
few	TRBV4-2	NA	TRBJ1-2	CASSQEVASTAYGYTF	TGTGCCAGCAGCCAAGAGGTGGCATCTACAGCGTATGGCTACACCTTC
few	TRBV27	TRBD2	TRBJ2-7	CASSVSGIGAYEQYF	TGTGCCAGCAGTGTTAGCGGGATCGGCGCCTACGAGCAGTACTTC
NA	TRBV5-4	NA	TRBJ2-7	CASSLTGGLNEQYF	TGTGCCAGCAGCTTGACCGGGGGGCTCAACGAGCAGTACTTC
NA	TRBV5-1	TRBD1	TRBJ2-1	CASSLQGQGGGEQFF	TGCGCCAGCAGCTTGCAAGGACAGGGAGGCGGTGAGCAGTTCTTC
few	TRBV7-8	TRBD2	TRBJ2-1	CASSPWEGHHNEQFF	TGTGCCAGCAGCCCATGGGAGGGCCACCACAATGAGCAGTTCTTC
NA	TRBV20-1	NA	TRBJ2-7	CSARADYSYEQYF	TGCAGTGCTAGAGCGGACTACTCCTACGAGCAGTACTTC